This passage covers 8 T cell receptor beta chains from one sample sequenced in a study of beta chain features in type 1 diabetes. TCRB transcripts that were expressed got sequenced, as all of the isolated RNA had been reverse transcribed. Repertoires were generated with immunoSEQ multiplex PCR, while TCRdb's copy carries only in-frame clones and drops some. The data show about 140,000 clones, about 9.7% seen once. The sample comprised central memory CD4+ T cells from blood. These TCRs come from a woman in her 40s in good health.

This clone was seen many times. This chain links TRBV29-1 with TRBJ2-6, with D perhaps TRBD1 (5 bases). The CDR3 sequence is 14 residues long. Looked up from germline, CDR1 is SQVTM and CDR2 is ANQGSEA. The ends were cut back, 8 bases at V and 4 bases at J, with 15 bases in the middle. The CDR3 loop reads CSTPQVVGANVLTF. CDR3 sequence (DNA): TGCAGCACTCCACAGGTTGTCGGGGCCAACGTCCTGACTTTC.

This clone occurred a few times. This chain uses TRBV19 with TRBJ2-3; 9 bases line up with TRBD2. This CDR3 has 16 residues. Germline loops: CDR1 LNHDA, CDR2 SQIVND (reference sequence). V was clipped by 4 bases and J by 3 bases; unmatched bases: 8. CDR3 sequence: CASSSGGAGRTDTQYF. DNA for the CDR3: TGTGCCAGTAGTAGCGGGGGGGCCGGTAGGACAGATACGCAGTATTTT.

J is TRBJ2-3 and V is TRBV9; 7 positions match TRBD2. The CDR3 spans 15 residues. CDR1 and CDR2 (germline): SGDLS, YYNGEE. With 0 bases clipped from V and 3 bases from J, the junction kept 4 bases outside the gene matches. DNA of the CDR3: TGTGCCAGCAGCGTAGCGCCTAGCGGAACAGATACGCAGTATTTT. As protein: CASSVAPSGTDTQYF.

This clone was seen only a few times. This chain joins TRBV27 and TRBJ1-1, with 8 bases fitting TRBD1. CDR3 length: 13 residues. CDR1 MNHEY and CDR2 SMNVEV come from the germline V gene (reference sequence). With V trimmed by 3 bases and J by 11 bases, 8 bases remained unmatched. The CDR3: CASSFNRGFEAFF. In DNA form, the CDR3 reads TGTGCCAGCAGTTTCAACAGGGGGTTCGAGGCTTTCTTT.

The chain is built from TRBV28 and TRBJ2-7, with D tentatively TRBD2 (7 bases). Trimming shortened V by 5 bases and J by 4 bases, and 15 bases separated the two germline ends. CDR1 is MDHEN and CDR2 is SYDVKM in the germline V gene. This CDR3 has 14 amino acids. The CDR3 region has the DNA TGTGCCAGCAGTCCCCCCCGGGGGGCGTACGAGCAGTACTTC. Translating gives CASSPPRGAYEQYF.

V usage is TRBV6-1 and J usage is TRBJ2-2, with 7 bases aligning to TRBD2. The CDR3 length is 15 residues. The V gene's germline CDR1 is MNHNS and CDR2 SASEGT. The trim removed 5 bases at V and 4 bases at J, leaving 7 bases unmatched. CDR3 DNA: TGTGCCAGCAGTCTAGGGACTAACCCCACCGGGGAGCTGTTTTTT. It codes for CASSLGTNPTGELFF.

The chain links TRBV5-6 to TRBJ2-4; TRBD1 might be the D (6 bases). The CDR3 runs to 14 residues. Germline CDR1 is SGHDT and CDR2 is YYEEEE. Trimming removed 4 bases at V and 1 base at J, with 9 bases between. CDR3 residues: CASSNTGAKNIQYF. The DNA of the CDR3 is TGTGCCAGCAGCAATACAGGGGCCAAAAACATTCAGTACTTC.

The sample holds a few counts of this clone. This chain joins TRBV6-5 and TRBJ1-2, with D possibly being TRBD1 (5 bases). This CDR3 region has 15 residues. Germline CDR1 is MNHEY and CDR2 is SVGAGI. The V end lost 4 bases, the J end lost 7 bases, and 19 bases lay between the germline ends. CDR3 in DNA: TGTGCCAGCAGTTTGGATAGCGACGTGGGGGGTGGCTACACCTTC. Translating it yields CASSLDSDVGGGYTF.